Shown below are 23 T cell receptor beta chains from a single sample sequenced in a study of siplizumab effects on memory and regulatory T cells. Assay: immunoSEQ multiplex PCR; the TCRdb copy retains only in-frame clones and omits some. The sample comprises tens of thousands of clones, around 98% of which are singletons, and about 1.1% rests with the top ten. The specimen was naive CD8+ T cells sorted from blood. The receptors shown here come from a human donor in good health.

The rearrangement links TRBV27 to TRBJ1-5; D not certain. Per germline, CDR1 MNHEY and CDR2 SMNVEV (reference sequence). Trimming removed 2 bases from V and 5 bases from J, with 10 bases in between. The CDR3 has 14 amino acids. CDR3 coding DNA: TGTGCCAGCAGTTTAGGCGGATTTGATCAGCCCCAGCATTTT. Its protein product is CASSLGGFDQPQHF.

The chain joins TRBV6-4 to TRBJ2-1, with 12 bases fitting TRBD2. J lost 7 bases, V lost 3 bases, and 4 bases had no gene match. Germline CDR1 is MRHNA and CDR2 is SNTAGT. The CDR3 has 15 amino acids. This CDR3 is CASSDGLAGLNEQFF. For the CDR3, the DNA is TGTGCCAGCAGTGATGGACTAGCGGGACTGAATGAGCAGTTCTTC.

This clone was observed once. The CDR3 DNA is TGTGCCAGCTCACCTACAAGGTTGGATCAGCCCCAGCATTTT. Translation gives CASSPTRLDQPQHF. V gene TRBV18 combines with J gene TRBJ1-5; D not resolved. V was shortened by 3 bases and J by 5 bases, with 11 bases between the two germline ends. The CDR3 spans 14 residues. Germline CDR1 and CDR2: KGHSH and LQKENI.

J is TRBJ2-2 and V is TRBV28; TRBD1 is a possible D gene (5 bases). Germline CDR1 is MDHEN and CDR2 is SYDVKM. V shed 5 bases and J shed 6 bases, with 7 bases lying between them. The CDR3 is 12 residues long. The CDR3 DNA sequence: TGTGCCAGCAGTCCAGGGCCCGGGGAGCTGTTTTTT. The encoded protein is CASSPGPGELFF.

CDR3 in DNA: TGTGCCAGCAGTGGTCAACTAGGATGGAGGGAGCAGTTCTTC. Translation gives CASSGQLGWREQFF. The chain employs TRBV6-4 and TRBJ2-1, with D perhaps TRBD2 (5 bases). V lost 4 bases and J lost 10, with 17 bases in between. Germline-derived CDR1 and CDR2 are MRHNA and SNTAGT. CDR3 length: 14 residues.

In the case of this clone: An end of the junction differs from the germline gene, which may be a read error. V and J are TRBV7-7 and TRBJ2-1, with D perhaps being TRBD1 or TRBD2 (5 bases each). The CDR3 has 16 amino acids. The V gene's germline CDR1 is SSHAT and CDR2 FNYEAQ (reference sequence). The DNA for the CDR3 is TGTGCTAGCAGCTTAGGGATAGGGACCCCAACCAATGAGCAGTTCTTC. Translated: CASSLGIGTPTNEQFF.

The chain employs TRBV7-9 and TRBJ2-3, with D unclear. The germline V and J ends were trimmed by 4 bases and 0 bases, with 23 bases remaining between them. Germline CDR1 and CDR2: SEHNR and FQNEAQ (reference sequence). The CDR3 is made up of 19 amino acids. The CDR3 loop is CASSYQLGPGPFSTDTQYF. CDR3 nucleotides: TGTGCCAGCAGCTACCAGCTAGGACCCGGACCCTTCAGCACAGATACGCAGTATTTT. Full variable domain (rest looked up from reference TRBV7-9 and TRBJ2-3): DTGVSQNPRHKITKRGQNVTFRCDPISEHNRLYWYRQTLGQGPEFLTYFQNEAQLEKSRLLSDRFSAERPKGSFSTLEIQRTEQGDSAMYLCASSYQLGPGPFSTDTQYFGPGTRLTVL.

The chain is built from TRBV5-5 and TRBJ1-2; D might be TRBD1 (6 bases). In germline, CDR1 is SGHKS, CDR2 YYEKEE (reference sequence). This CDR3 spans 13 amino acids. V lost 3 bases, J lost 2 bases, and 8 bases lay in between. This CDR3 is CASSSGQNYGYTF. For the CDR3, the DNA is TGTGCCAGCAGCTCAGGACAGAACTATGGCTACACCTTC.

The chain has TRBV9 and TRBJ2-1; D may be TRBD1 or TRBD2 (5 bases each). Looked up from germline, CDR1 is SGDLS and CDR2 is YYNGEE. The CDR3 is made up of 15 amino acids. The V end lost 5 bases, the J end lost 0 bases, and 12 bases lay between the germline ends. As DNA, the CDR3 is TGTGCCAGCAGTCCACCAGGGAGCTCCTACAATGAGCAGTTCTTC. It specifies CASSPPGSSYNEQFF.

CDR3 loop: CASSPRTGGNTEAFF. For the CDR3, the DNA is TGCGCCAGCAGCCCTCGTACAGGGGGGAACACTGAAGCTTTCTTT. The rearrangement uses TRBV5-1 and TRBJ1-1; TRBD1 matches at 8 bases. This CDR3 is built from 15 residues. V shed 4 bases, J shed 1 base, and the junction held 6 bases outside the gene matches. Germline V gene data show CDR1 as SGHRS and CDR2 as YFSETQ.

This clone was found once. The V gene is TRBV7-9, the J gene TRBJ2-2; no clear D gene. This CDR3 has 12 residues. Looked up from germline, CDR1 is SEHNR and CDR2 is FQNEAQ (reference sequence). V lost 6 bases and J lost 4, with 6 bases in between. CDR3 loop: CASRHPTGELFF. The CDR3 bases are TGTGCCAGCAGGCACCCCACCGGGGAGCTGTTTTTT.

V gene TRBV6-5 combines with J gene TRBJ1-1, with D unclear. Germline values: CDR1 MNHEY, CDR2 SVGAGI. V lost 7 bases to trimming and J lost 1 base, with 13 bases between them. The CDR3 is made up of 14 amino acids. The CDR3 loop reads CASTIGVRNTEAFF. The CDR3 DNA reads TGTGCCAGCACAATCGGGGTAAGGAACACTGAAGCTTTCTTT.

The chain's CDR3 is CASSPQRSNEKLFF. The DNA for the CDR3 is TGCGCCAGCAGCCCACAGCGGTCTAATGAAAAACTGTTTTTT. The chain joins TRBV4-1 to TRBJ1-4, with D unclear. Trimming stripped 4 bases from V and 3 bases from J, with 9 bases between. CDR1 is MGHRA and CDR2 is YSYEKL in the germline V gene. The CDR3 runs to 14 residues.

This chain connects TRBV15 to TRBJ2-5, with D unresolved. V was shortened by 0 bases and J by 5 bases, with 4 bases between the two germline ends. The germline CDR1 and CDR2 sequences are LNHNV and YYDKDF (reference sequence). The CDR3 runs to 12 residues. CDR3 bases: TGTGCCACCAGCAGAGATCGGGAGACCCAGTACTTC. The encoded protein is CATSRDRETQYF.

The chain is built from TRBV15 and TRBJ2-1; the D is unclear. V gave up 3 bases and J gave up 9 bases, with 9 bases separating them. The CDR3 spans 12 residues. The germline V gene encodes CDR1 LNHNV and CDR2 YYDKDF (reference sequence). DNA of the CDR3: TGTGCCACCAGCAGCGCCGGTGGTGAGCAGTTCTTC. Its protein is CATSSAGGEQFF.

The chain recombines TRBV4-1 with TRBJ2-1, with 8 nucleotides matching TRBD1. Germline V gives CDR1 MGHRA, CDR2 YSYEKL. The CDR3 contains 16 residues. With V trimmed by 1 base and J by 2 bases, 4 bases remained unmatched. CDR3 DNA: TGCGCCAGCAGCCAAGCGACAGGGGACCCCTACAATGAGCAGTTCTTC. This codes for CASSQATGDPYNEQFF.

This sequence joins TRBV5-1 and TRBJ2-1; 14 bases line up with TRBD2. The CDR3 sequence is 17 residues long. J lost 7 bases, V lost 4 bases, and 10 bases had no gene match. Germline V lookup: CDR1 SGHRS, CDR2 YFSETQ. The CDR3 nucleotides are TGCGCCAGCAGCCGACCCGGGACTAGCGGGAGTTTTAATGAGCAGTTCTTC. Translating it yields CASSRPGTSGSFNEQFF. The variable domain in full, completed from reference TRBV5-1 and TRBJ2-1, reads KAGVTQTPRYLIKTRGQQVTLSCSPISGHRSVSWYQQTPGQGLQFLFEYFSETQRNKGNFPGRFSGRQFSNSRSEMNVSTLELGDSALYLCASSRPGTSGSFNEQFFGPGTRLTVL.

The chain recombines TRBV11-3 with TRBJ2-7, with D possibly TRBD1 on 6 matching bases. CDR1 is SGHNT and CDR2 is YENEEA in the germline V gene. The germline V and J ends were trimmed by 6 bases and 7 bases, with 19 bases remaining between them. The CDR3 spans 14 residues. The CDR3 here is CASSPPGVSREQYF. CDR3 in DNA: TGTGCCAGCAGTCCCCCAGGGGTCTCGCGGGAGCAGTACTTC.

This sequence joins TRBV4-1 and TRBJ2-7; tentative D call: TRBD1 (6 bases). The CDR3 contains 14 residues. Germline V lookup: CDR1 MGHRA, CDR2 YSYEKL. V shed 1 base and J shed 3 bases, with 10 bases lying between them. CDR3 protein: CASSQVIGGYEQYF. The CDR3 DNA is TGCGCCAGCAGCCAAGTCATAGGGGGCTACGAGCAGTACTTC.

CDR3 sequence: CASSEPRLAPTYEQYF. The CDR3 coding sequence is TGTGCCAGCAGTGAACCGAGACTAGCGCCTACCTACGAGCAGTACTTC. V and J are TRBV6-1 and TRBJ2-7; 8 bases agree with TRBD2. The germline V gene has CDR1 MNHNS and CDR2 SASEGT. CDR3 length: 16 residues. V lost 2 bases, J lost 2 bases, and 8 bases stayed unmatched.

The chain employs TRBV25-1 and TRBJ2-1; no definite D call. The CDR3 has 11 residues. V lost 0 bases to trimming and J lost 15 bases, with 9 bases between them. CDR1 is MGHDK and CDR2 is SYGVNS in the germline V gene. In DNA, the CDR3 is TGTGCCAGCAGTGAATACTGGGATTGGTTCTTC. Its protein product is CASSEYWDWFF.

This sequence joins TRBV6-1 and TRBJ2-2; no definite D call. Germline V gene lookup returns CDR1 MNHNS and CDR2 SASEGT. Trimming took 0 bases from V and 6 from J, leaving 5 bases between them. The CDR3 has 13 residues. CDR3 DNA: TGTGCCAGCAGTGAAGCGGAGCCCGGGGAGCTGTTTTTT. Amino acids: CASSEAEPGELFF.

The chain carries TRBV4-2 and TRBJ2-3, with 8 positions matching TRBD1. This CDR3 has 17 amino acids. Germline lookup yields CDR1 LGHNA and CDR2 YNFKEQ. J was trimmed by 2 bases and V by 0 bases; bases with no gene match: 7. The CDR3 protein is CASSQDRAGGNTDTQYF. In DNA form, the CDR3 reads TGTGCCAGCAGCCAAGACAGGGCAGGGGGCAACACAGATACGCAGTATTTT.